This T cell receptor (beta chain) emerged from a study of OX40 agonist ivuxolimab in advanced cancers. Looking at the study overall: Ivuxolimab was a fully human IgG2 agonistic monoclonal antibody targeting the costimulatory receptor OX40 (CD134). Intravenous ivuxolimab was administered to patients every 2 weeks at six dose levels: 0.01, 0.1, 0.3, 1.5, 3 and 10 mg/kg. Among the roughly 52 dose-escalation patients, some 19 had hepatocellular carcinoma, roughly 15 melanoma, 9 renal cell carcinoma and 9 head and neck cancer. The dose-escalation cohort was almost 85% male with a mean age of about 54 years, ranging from roughly 20 to 80. Prior anti-PD-1, anti-PD-L1 or anti-CTLA-4 therapy was permitted, and checkpoint inhibitors had been received by roughly two fifths of dose-escalation patients. Three dose-escalation patients achieved partial responses, one with hepatocellular carcinoma and two with cutaneous melanoma. Peripheral TCRbeta sequencing aimed to test whether ivuxolimab altered TCR sequence diversity and caused clonal T-cell expansion. The paper reports the monotherapy dose-escalation portion (N ≈ 52 patients) of the phase I ivuxolimab trial.

To sequence the TCRbeta CDR3 region, genomic DNA was isolated from the sorted cells. The immunoSEQ Assay was used to sequence the TCRbeta CDR3 regions. TCRdb carries this immuneACCESS record with in-frame sequences only. Its versions omit some clonotypes, under half of them owing to an unresolved V gene in the studies checked, with the rest unexplained. A total of about 100,000 clones appear in this sample, approximately 84% of them only once. About 5.5% of the sample is held by the ten biggest clonotypes. The CDR3 covers 15 residues, taking in both the cysteine and the phenylalanine. This entry keeps only the CDR3 DNA: 45 bases, framed from base 1. Taken from the germline V gene, the CDR1 and CDR2 loops are MDHEN and SYDVKM. The junction carries 14 bases between V and J, which are trimmed by 6 bases and 2 bases respectively. Study-level results and caveats: At doses of 0.1 to 3.0 mg/kg, clonal expansion of both CD4+ and CD8+ blood T cells was observed from baseline to week 6. In partial responders in the 0.1-3.0 mg/kg groups, normalized peripheral clonal expansion was found to be among the lowest, especially among CD8+ T cells. After ivuxolimab, more expanded clones were found on average in CD8+ T cells than in CD4+ T cells. Antigen specificity was not determined for the clonally expanded peripheral T cells. Low levels of normalized T-cell clonal expansion were also seen in some patients who did not respond.

About this clone: Its specific antigen is unknown. Base qualities are not provided; no much larger clone lies one nucleotide away.

Patients with a history of autoimmune disease or receiving systemic immunosuppression were excluded from the trial. Peripheral blood for TCR sequencing was collected from all dose cohorts at baseline, on cycle 4 day 1, and on cycle 7 day 1. Samples came from an open-label, multicenter, first-in-human phase I dose-escalation trial of ivuxolimab. The trial enrolled adults with locally advanced or metastatic head and neck squamous cell, hepatocellular, melanoma or renal cell carcinoma. Before TCR sequencing, CD4+ T cells and CD8+ T cells were sorted from peripheral blood as separate populations. The sequenced sample was CD4+ or CD8+ T cells sorted from blood, obtained in a trial of the OX40 agonist ivuxolimab. The chain employs TRBV28 and TRBJ2-1, with no confident D gene call. This TCR was sampled from an adult with an advanced solid tumor such as melanoma, head and neck, liver or kidney cancer. The CDR3 protein: CASSQPAGPYNEQFF. The nucleotide sequence is given as TGTGCCAGCAGCCAACCCGCCGGCCCCTACAATGAGCAGTTCTTC. The variable domain in full, with residues beyond the CDR3 obtained from the reference TRBV28 and TRBJ2-1 genes, is DVKVTQSSRYLVKRTGEKVFLECVQDMDHENMFWYRQDPGLGLRLIYFSYDVKMKEKGDIPEGYSVSREKKERFSLILESASTNQTSMYLCASSQPAGPYNEQFFGPGTRLTVL.